This is a list of T cell receptor beta chains from one sample in a study of T cells after somatic rescue of genetic block. Produced via immunoSEQ multiplex PCR; TCRdb's table is partial and in-frame only. The table shows more than 70,000 clones, with around 89% occurring only once. The sample was peripheral blood mononuclear cells (PBMCs). All receptors derive from a woman between 18 and 29 years old. The CDR3 runs from the conserved cysteine through the conserved F or W. The order of the fields is clone size, J gene, D gene, V gene, CDR3 protein, CDR3 DNA. A D gene is named only where the DNA matches it firmly. A clone size is listed for some rows: how often the clone was seen (once, few, many), or a class if it is expanded.

.,TRBJ2-7,TRBD2,TRBV7-3,CASSLNPPASGRTSMYF,TGTGCCAGCAGCTTAAACCCCCCGGCTAGCGGGAGAACGAGTATGTACTTC
.,TRBJ1-2,TRBD1,TRBV19,CASSDDPGTGGYGYTF,TGTGCCAGTAGCGATGACCCCGGGACAGGGGGCTATGGCTACACCTTC
.,TRBJ2-1,TRBD2,TRBV4-2,CASSQGGGRDNNEQFF,TGTGCCAGCAGCCAAGGAGGAGGGAGGGATAACAATGAGCAGTTCTTC
.,TRBJ2-7,.,TRBV18,CASSTGTYEQYF,TGTGCCAGCTCAACAGGTACCTACGAGCAGTACTTC
few,TRBJ1-3,TRBD1,TRBV5-1,CASSLVAGGHTIYF,TGCGCCAGCAGCTTGGTAGCAGGGGGACACACCATATATTTT
once,TRBJ2-1,.,TRBV6-1,CASSEAQLAYSYNEQFF,TGTGCCAGCAGTGAAGCGCAGCTAGCCTACTCCTACAATGAGCAGTTCTTC
.,TRBJ1-2,.,TRBV13,CASSFGGDGYTF,TGTGCCAGCAGCTTTGGGGGAGATGGCTACACCTTC
.,TRBJ2-7,.,TRBV11-1,CASSPTAEDEQYF,TGTGCCAGCAGCCCGACGGCCGAGGACGAGCAGTACTTC
.,TRBJ1-1,.,TRBV27,CASSLFGISEAFF,TGTGCCAGCAGTTTATTTGGGATCAGTGAAGCTTTCTTT
.,TRBJ2-7,.,TRBV7-2,CASSSTRGLEQYF,TGTGCCAGCAGCTCTACGCGGGGCCTCGAGCAGTACTTC
.,TRBJ2-4,.,TRBV19,CASLVGEEDIQYF,TGTGCCAGTCTGGTCGGGGAGGAGGACATTCAGTACTTC
.,TRBJ2-7,.,TRBV27,CASQDEYYEQYF,TGTGCCAGCCAGGATGAGTACTACGAGCAGTACTTC
.,TRBJ2-7,.,TRBV19,CASTLGAPGDYEQYF,TGTGCCAGTACCCTGGGGGCTCCGGGGGACTACGAGCAGTACTTC
.,TRBJ1-2,.,TRBV6-1,CASSEVPPNYGYTF,TGTGCCAGCAGTGAAGTTCCCCCTAACTATGGCTACACCTTC
.,TRBJ2-7,TRBD2,TRBV6-1,CASSEAATSGSYYEQYF,TGTGCCAGCAGTGAAGCCGCTACTAGCGGCAGCTACTACGAGCAGTACTTC
.,TRBJ2-1,TRBD2,TRBV5-1,CASSLALAAPANEQFF,TGCGCCAGCAGCTTGGCACTAGCGGCGCCCGCGAATGAGCAGTTCTTC
.,TRBJ2-2,TRBD2,TRBV18,CASSGLVNTGELFF,TGTGCCAGCTCAGGACTAGTTAACACCGGGGAGCTGTTTTTT
.,TRBJ1-1,.,TRBV28,CASSTGTANTEAFF,TGTGCCAGCAGCACTGGGACCGCGAACACTGAAGCTTTCTTT
.,TRBJ2-7,TRBD2,TRBV30,CAWNVAGGSYEQYF,TGTGCCTGGAACGTAGCGGGCGGCTCCTACGAGCAGTACTTC
.,TRBJ2-5,.,TRBV5-1,CASSLVGSAIETQYF,TGCGCCAGCAGCTTGGTCGGTAGCGCAATAGAGACCCAGTACTTC
once,TRBJ1-3,.,TRBV9,CASSVESGSGNTIYF,TGTGCCAGCAGCGTAGAGTCGGGTTCTGGAAACACCATATATTTT
.,TRBJ2-7,.,TRBV13,CASSLSYEQYF,TGTGCCAGCAGCCTATCCTACGAGCAGTACTTC
.,TRBJ2-7,.,TRBV6-1,CASSMGVSYEQYF,TGTGCCAGCAGCATGGGTGTATCCTACGAGCAGTACTTC
.,TRBJ2-2,.,TRBV15,CATSRFTGLPHTGELFF,TGTGCCACCAGCAGATTCACAGGGTTGCCACACACCGGGGAGCTGTTTTTT
.,TRBJ2-1,.,TRBV6-5,CASTQTAGRYNEQFF,TGTGCCAGCACACAGACCGCGGGACGCTACAATGAGCAGTTCTTC
few,TRBJ2-3,TRBD1,TRBV30,CAAGQGLADTQYF,TGTGCCGCGGGACAGGGTCTGGCAGATACGCAGTATTTT
.,TRBJ2-2,.,TRBV4-2,CASSQGNIQGPGELFF,TGTGCCAGCAGCCAAGGCAATATACAGGGTCCCGGGGAGCTGTTTTTT
.,TRBJ1-5,TRBD1,TRBV28,CASSLMGQGNNQPQHF,TGTGCCAGCAGTTTAATGGGACAGGGAAATAATCAGCCCCAGCATTTT
.,TRBJ1-4,.,TRBV27,CASSLIGRANEKLFF,TGTGCCAGCAGTTTAATCGGGAGAGCTAATGAAAAACTGTTTTTT
.,TRBJ2-2,TRBD2,TRBV5-6,CASSLPTSGPTGELFF,TGTGCCAGCAGCTTGCCGACTAGCGGGCCTACCGGGGAGCTGTTTTTT